The 28 T cell receptor beta chains in this list originate from one sample, sequenced in a study of T-cell reconstitution after alpha-beta-depleted transplantation in children. Preparation of the TCRbeta library was carried out with unique molecular identifiers. TCRdb redid the calling of the PCR reads with MiXCR, one entry per CDR3 protein. The data show 250,000 to 300,000 distinct CDR3 sequences, around a tenth seen once. The sample here was peripheral blood, taken 180 days after TCRalphabeta/CD19-depleted stem cell transplant. The source is a male patient aged 2-9 years who had a stem cell transplant for chronic granulomatous disease, so the T cells may come from the graft donor.

This clonotype appeared many times. The J gene is TRBJ2-1, the V gene TRBV20-1; a possible D gene is TRBD2 (6 bases). Trimming shortened V by 0 bases and J by 0 bases, and 12 bases separated the two germline ends. CDR1 and CDR2 from the germline V gene are DFQATT and SNEGSKA (reference sequence). This CDR3 spans 16 amino acids. CDR3 nucleotides: TGCAGTGCTAGAGATCTACGGGGAGGCTCCTACAATGAGCAGTTCTTC. Protein: CSARDLRGGSYNEQFF.

Ten or more counts support this clonotype. The rearrangement joins TRBV4-1 to TRBJ2-4; D unclear. Germline CDR1 and CDR2: MGHRA and YSYEKL. Between the trimmed V and J ends, which lost 3 bases and 0 bases, there was a span of 9 bases. The CDR3 is 15 residues long. The CDR3 here is CASSQNWIAKNIQYF. The CDR3, as DNA: TGCGCCAGCAGCCAGAATTGGATAGCCAAAAACATTCAGTACTTC.

About this clonotype: One end of the junction fails to match germline, which may point to a read error. The chain recombines TRBV2 with TRBJ2-1; 8 nucleotides align to TRBD2. Per germline, CDR1 SNHLY and CDR2 FYNNEI. This CDR3 comprises 19 residues. The CDR3 region has the DNA TGTGCCCGCAGTCCACTCTACCCCCTAGCAGCGGGAGTAGTCAATGAGCAGTTCTTC. Its protein product is CARSPLYPLAAGVVNEQFF.

About this clonotype: Being one base from a much bigger clone, this may be a read error. This is likely a read error, given that the CDR3 carries no conserved phenylalanine or tryptophan at its end. V is TRBV27 and J is TRBJ2-7; 8 bases fit TRBD2. CDR1 MNHEY and CDR2 SMNVEV come from the germline V gene (reference sequence). The CDR3 length is 12 residues. Unmatched junction bases numbered 5, after V lost 3 bases and J lost 10 bases. The CDR3 DNA is TGTGCCAGCAGTTTTAATAGCGGGGTACAGTACTCC. It yields the protein CASSFNSGVQYS.

In this sample, this clonotype turned up many times. The chain recombines TRBV7-9 with TRBJ1-6, with D possibly being TRBD1 (6 bases). Trimming pared 1 base from V and 7 bases from J, leaving 11 bases between. This CDR3 is built from 15 residues. The germline gives CDR1 SEHNR, CDR2 FQNEAQ (reference sequence). The CDR3 here is CASSLEQGGNSPLHF. Here the CDR3 DNA reads TGTGCCAGCAGCTTAGAACAGGGAGGGAATTCACCCCTCCACTTT.

The table lists this clonotype with many counts. The V call is TRBV5-1, the J call TRBJ2-5; TRBD1 is a possible D gene (5 bases). Germline loops: CDR1 SGHRS, CDR2 YFSETQ. CDR3 length equals 17 residues. Trimming removed 0 bases at V and 2 bases at J, with 17 bases between. CDR3 in amino acids: CASSLGRVGLGQETQYF. The CDR3 DNA reads as TGCGCCAGCAGCTTGGGCCGCGTGGGGCTTGGGCAAGAGACCCAGTACTTC.

J is TRBJ2-7 and V is TRBV2; TRBD1 aligns across 10 bases. CDR3 size: 18 residues. V shed 2 bases and J 1 base; nucleotides not matched to a gene: 11. From germline, CDR1 is SNHLY and CDR2 FYNNEI. CDR3 nucleotides: TGTGCCAGCAGTGAATTGGGGGGACAGGGGATTTTTTCCTACGAGCAGTACTTC. It encodes CASSELGGQGIFSYEQYF.

The V call is TRBV20-1, the J call TRBJ2-1, with TRBD2 as a possible D gene (6 bases). The CDR3 consists of 15 residues. Trimming removed 4 bases at V and 8 bases at J, with 21 bases between. The germline V gene has CDR1 DFQATT and CDR2 SNEGSKA (reference sequence). CDR3 sequence: CSAIPVLSGRDEQFF. The CDR3 DNA sequence: TGCAGTGCTATCCCCGTCCTTAGCGGACGCGATGAGCAGTTCTTC.

In its sample, this clonotype was seen many times. The rearrangement uses TRBV20-1 and TRBJ2-5; D gene unclear. This CDR3 spans 10 amino acids. CDR1 DFQATT and CDR2 SNEGSKA come from the germline V gene (reference sequence). Trimming took 6 bases from V and 5 from J, leaving 7 bases between them. The CDR3 region is CSALRETQYF. The CDR3 nucleotides read TGCAGTGCACTACGGGAGACCCAGTACTTC.

There are many counts of this clonotype. The rearrangement links TRBV21-1 to TRBJ2-1; the table's D call TRBD2 went unverified against the DNA. TRBV21-1 corresponds to a pseudogene. This CDR3 has 18 amino acids. The CDR3 is CASTVLILAGEDGNEQFF. The CDR3 nucleotides read TGTGCCAGCACCGTCTTAATACTGGCGGGAGAGGATGGGAATGAGCAGTTCTTC.

This clonotype has ten or more counts. The chain joins TRBV5-1 to TRBJ2-7, with D hard to call. Germline assignment: CDR1 SGHRS and CDR2 YFSETQ. V lost 3 bases to trimming and J lost 0 bases, with 16 bases between them. CDR3 length: 16 residues. This CDR3 is CASSSHRNPNSYEQYF. In DNA, the CDR3 is TGCGCCAGCAGCTCTCACAGAAATCCGAACTCCTACGAGCAGTACTTC. Full variable domain (rest looked up from reference TRBV5-1 and TRBJ2-7): KAGVTQTPRYLIKTRGQQVTLSCSPISGHRSVSWYQQTPGQGLQFLFEYFSETQRNKGNFPGRFSGRQFSNSRSEMNVSTLELGDSALYLCASSSHRNPNSYEQYFGPGTRLTVT.

In the case of this clonotype: The CDR3 does not close with the conserved phenylalanine or tryptophan, likely indicating a read error. The chain couples TRBV20-1 to TRBJ2-3; perhaps TRBD2 as D (6 bases). CDR1 is DFQATT and CDR2 is SNEGSKA in the germline V gene (reference sequence). The V gene lost 5 bases and the J gene lost 0 bases, with 15 bases spanning the gap. This CDR3 spans 15 amino acids. In nucleotides, the CDR3 is TGCAGTGCTCTAACTAGCTGGAGGAGCACAGATACGCAGTATTCT. Residues: CSALTSWRSTDTQYS.

At least ten counts were recorded for this clonotype. The J gene is TRBJ2-7, the V gene TRBV7-2, with D uncertain. The CDR3 covers 14 residues. From germline, CDR1 is SGHTA and CDR2 FQGNSA. V shed 0 bases and J shed 6 bases, with 12 bases lying between them. DNA of the CDR3: TGTGCCAGCAGCTTAGCCCTCCAAGGGCGCGAGCAGTACTTC. Translating gives CASSLALQGREQYF.

This clonotype was counted ten times or more. V gene TRBV11-2 combines with J gene TRBJ2-5; 7 bases are shared with TRBD1. Germline values: CDR1 SGHAT, CDR2 FQNNGV. The CDR3 has 15 amino acids. V was clipped by 4 bases and J by 2 bases; unmatched bases: 7. CDR3 loop: CASSSTGTHQETQYF. The DNA of the CDR3 is TGTGCCAGCAGCTCGACAGGGACCCATCAAGAGACCCAGTACTTC. Combining the CDR3 with reference TRBV11-2 and TRBJ2-5 gives the whole variable domain EAGVAQSPRYKIIEKRQSVAFWCNPISGHATLYWYQQILGQGPKLLIQFQNNGVVDDSQLPKDRFSAERLKGVDSTLKIQPAKLEDSAVYLCASSSTGTHQETQYFGPGTRLLVL.

To note about this clonotype: Since the CDR3 does not end with the conserved phenylalanine or tryptophan, this likely comes from a read error. The V and J genes are TRBV5-1 and TRBJ2-1; TRBD2 matches 8 bases. Germline loops: CDR1 SGHRS, CDR2 YFSETQ. Trimming took 4 bases from V and 8 from J; bases not matched to a gene: 14. This CDR3 region has 16 residues. The CDR3 region has the DNA TGCGCCAGCAGCAGACGCCTGAGCGGGAGTCACGATGAGCAGTTCCTC. Amino acids: CASSRRLSGSHDEQFL.

The sample holds many counts of this clonotype. The chain couples TRBV5-1 to TRBJ2-7, with D possibly TRBD1 on 5 matching bases. V dropped 0 bases and J dropped 9 bases, with 10 bases sitting between them. Germline assignment: CDR1 SGHRS and CDR2 YFSETQ. CDR3 length equals 12 residues. The CDR3: CASSLDQGAQYF. The CDR3 DNA follows: TGCGCCAGCAGCTTGGATCAGGGTGCGCAGTACTTC.

At least ten counts were recorded for this clonotype. V is TRBV20-1 and J is TRBJ2-1, with 7 bases lining up with TRBD1. The CDR3 is made up of 14 amino acids. V trimming: 6 bases; J trimming: 0 bases; junction bases outside the gene matches: 5. CDR1 is DFQATT, CDR2 SNEGSKA, per germline (reference sequence). CDR3 sequence (DNA): TGCAGTGCCCAGGACAGGATCTCCTACAATGAGCAGTTCTTC. Its translation: CSAQDRISYNEQFF.

This clonotype was detected many times. This chain connects TRBV20-1 to TRBJ2-5; TRBD2 might be the D (7 bases). The CDR3 is 14 amino acids. CDR1 is DFQATT and CDR2 is SNEGSKA in the germline V gene (reference sequence). V shed 5 bases and J shed 1 base, with 14 bases lying between them. The DNA of the CDR3 is TGCAGTGCTCTGTGGCGGGGGCGCCAAGAGACCCAGTACTTC. Protein sequence: CSALWRGRQETQYF.

Many counts were recorded for this clonotype. The chain joins TRBV29-1 to TRBJ2-3; D remains unclear. CDR1 is SQVTM and CDR2 is ANQGSEA in the germline V gene. V was clipped by 8 bases and J by 2 bases, with 14 bases between them. This CDR3 spans 13 amino acids. CDR3 sequence reads: CSITPGFTDTQYF. CDR3 DNA sequence: TGCAGCATTACCCCGGGCTTCACAGATACGCAGTATTTT.

This clonotype was detected ten times or more. The V gene is TRBV12-3 or TRBV12-4, the J gene TRBJ1-4; TRBD1 is a possible D gene (5 bases). The V end was cut by 5 bases, the J end by 15 bases, with 22 bases between. This CDR3 comprises 14 residues. The CDR3 sequence: CASSPRGDSVRVFF. In DNA form, the CDR3 reads TGTGCCAGCAGTCCCCGGGGGGACTCGGTTCGTGTGTTTTTT.

This clonotype came up many times. J is TRBJ2-1 and V is TRBV30, with D hard to call. The CDR3 loop spans 12 amino acids. Trimming cost V 5 bases and J 7 bases, with 12 bases left between them. The germline V gene has CDR1 GTSNPN and CDR2 SVGIG (reference sequence). The CDR3 loop is CAWDGPVNEQFF. CDR3 sequence (DNA): TGTGCCTGGGACGGACCTGTAAATGAGCAGTTCTTC.

There are a few counts of this clonotype. CDR3: CSATDGSNQPQHF. CDR3 DNA: TGCAGTGCCACGGACGGAAGCAATCAGCCCCAGCATTTT. The rearrangement joins TRBV20-1 to TRBJ1-5, with unresolved D. The V gene lost 6 bases and the J gene lost 1 base, with 10 bases spanning the gap. The CDR3 contains 13 residues. Germline CDR1 DFQATT, CDR2 SNEGSKA (reference sequence).

The table lists this clonotype with many counts. V is TRBV18 and J is TRBJ1-2, with D hard to call. The CDR3 runs 13 residues. V was shortened by 2 bases and J by 3 bases, with 7 bases between the two germline ends. Germline lookup yields CDR1 KGHSH and CDR2 LQKENI. The CDR3 DNA sequence: TGTGCCAGCTCACCAGGGCTTGACTATGGCTACACCTTC. Translation: CASSPGLDYGYTF.

This clonotype was seen ten or more times. This chain uses TRBV29-1 with TRBJ2-1, with D unclear. Germline V gene lookup returns CDR1 SQVTM and CDR2 ANQGSEA. The CDR3 sequence is 14 residues long. V was shortened by 6 bases and J by 1 base, with 13 bases between the two germline ends. The CDR3 DNA is TGCAGCGTGATACTTCGGAAGTCCTACAATGAGCAGTTCTTC. Amino acids: CSVILRKSYNEQFF.

There are many counts of this clonotype. The rearrangement uses TRBV27 and TRBJ2-7; D is unclear. The CDR3 extends over 15 amino acids. Trimming shortened V by 5 bases and J by 0 bases, and 14 bases separated the two germline ends. CDR1 and CDR2 (germline): MNHEY, SMNVEV (reference sequence). The CDR3 DNA follows: TGTGCCAGCAGTCCGAAGCGATGGGACTCCTACGAGCAGTACTTC. Protein: CASSPKRWDSYEQYF.

In its sample, this clonotype was seen many times. The chain is built from TRBV7-3 and TRBJ2-1; no clear D. Trimming shortened V by 5 bases and J by 8 bases, and 19 bases separated the two germline ends. The CDR3 runs to 15 residues. Germline CDR1 and CDR2: SGHTA and FQGTGA. The CDR3 is CASSRAGRVSDEQFF. CDR3 DNA sequence: TGTGCCAGCAGCCGCGCTGGTAGGGTCTCGGATGAGCAGTTCTTC.

There are many counts of this clonotype. The chain is built from TRBV12-3 or TRBV12-4 and TRBJ2-4; perhaps TRBD1 as D (5 bases). Trimming took off 1 base at V and 9 bases at J, with 13 bases between the two ends. The CDR3 extends over 14 amino acids. The CDR3 bases are TGTGCCAGCAGTTTAGGCCCAGGGCCGGTCATTCAGTACTTC. As protein: CASSLGPGPVIQYF.

Many counts were recorded for this clonotype. The chain combines TRBV7-2 with TRBJ2-7; 9 bases align to TRBD1. Germline trimming cut 2 bases from V and 4 bases from J; bases unmatched to any gene: 3. CDR1 and CDR2 from the germline V gene are SGHTA and FQGNSA. CDR3 length: 14 residues. The chain's CDR3 is CASSLRQGGYEQYF. The CDR3 DNA sequence: TGTGCCAGCAGCTTAAGACAGGGGGGGTACGAGCAGTACTTC.